This T cell receptor (beta chain) was sequenced during a study of T cell responses to AZD1222 COVID-19 vaccine (dated by TCRdb to about 2021). Some background on the complete study: A total of 233 trial participants underwent TCR sequencing, of whom about 200 had received two doses of AZD1222 and approximately 26 had received two doses of the MenACWY control vaccine. Trial participants were enrolled by age into 18-55, 56-69 and 70-plus year subgroups, with around 140, 26 and 57 TCR-sequenced participants respectively.

The investigation overall reported the following: CD4 TCRs associated with the vaccine covered the entire spike protein, and the dominant responses were in regions 160-218 and 743-854. Most participants were white British and females outnumbered males, and the authors suggested that clonal diversity may have been underestimated. The 56-69-year group was small, and its depth increase did not reach significance, likely because of low power. Conclusions about previously exposed vaccinees are limited, since just five or six AZD1222 recipients were seropositive for SARS-CoV-2 at baseline. Because no day 14 peak-response samples were available, repertoires were characterized only after the peak T cell response. Epitopes outside the regions mutated in the B.1.351 and B.1.1.7 variants were reportedly recognized by nearly half of the unique spike-specific TCRs. After two AZD1222 doses, both the breadth and the depth of spike-specific TCRs were significantly higher than at day 0 and than in MenACWY recipients.

What the time point label conveys for this sample: about 28 days (+/-7) after the second vaccine dose. AZD1222 recipients given second doses at about 4 weeks or at about 12 weeks were pooled, since spike-specific TCR depth and breadth were not found to differ between the two schedules. The vaccinee samples were drawn from two UK trials, COV001 and COV002, one of which was a single-blind randomized controlled phase 2/3 trial testing AZD1222 (ChAdOx1 nCoV-19) in healthy adults. For TCRbeta chain sequencing, PBMC samples from trial participants were taken at day 0 and at day 28 after the second dose. The CDR3 regions of human TCRbeta chains were subjected to immunosequencing. The study's own analysis went as follows. Repertoire TCRs were matched against a reference library of SARS-CoV-2-specific TCRs generated with the MIRA antigen-specificity platform. Breadth was defined as the fraction of unique TCRs that were SARS-CoV-2-associated. Depth was defined as the fraction of total T cells that were SARS-CoV-2-associated. Using the MIRA data, every spike-specific TCR was mapped to the spike region that the TCR reacted to and assigned to either a CD4 or a CD8 class. Log10-transformed breadth and depth values were compared by one-way ANOVA with Sidak's multiple comparisons tests. TCRdb took this table from immuneACCESS and kept in-frame rearrangements with V and J called. Such tables lack part of the clones; where checked against another copy, unresolved V genes explain under half of the gap, and the rest is unexplained. That table is the source of V, J and clone size, and D and trimming were worked out from the DNA. This sample has tens of thousands of clones in its table, and approximately 86% of those were observed once. 6.9% of the sample rests with the top ten.

The CDR3 holds 13 amino acids from the cysteine to the phenylalanine. The sequence is cut down to CDR3 DNA, 39 bases in frame from base 1. CDR1 MDHEN and CDR2 SYDVKM are derived from the germline V gene. V drops 5 bases and J drops 3 bases, leaving 10 bases in between. In regard to this clone: No cognate antigen has been identified for it. No base quality values were provided; no much bigger clone lies one nucleotide off.

This clonotype originated in an adult who received the AZD1222 COVID-19 vaccine. The sample consisted of peripheral blood, taken 28 days after the second AZD1222 dose. Recombination joined TRBV28 with TRBJ1-2; TRBD1 is perhaps the D gene, given 6 matching bases. The sequenced DNA is TGTGCCAGCAGTGAGGGGGGCGACTATGGCTACACCTTC. Translated, it gives CASSEGGDYGYTF.